Presented here are 29 T cell receptor beta chains from one specimen sequenced in a study of cytomegalovirus exposure and HLA in healthy donors. Libraries were prepared by immunoSEQ multiplex PCR; TCRdb keeps only in-frame clonotypes and omits some of them. Counted here are 100,000 to 150,000 clones, approximately 92% occurring once; the ten biggest clones make up 0.95% to 1.3%. The material sequenced was PBMCs. The receptor source for this set is a woman aged 18-29 years in good health and CMV-seronegative.

This clone has just a few counts. This chain connects TRBV10-2 to TRBJ2-1, with a weak D call TRBD2 (6 bases). The CDR3 is 13 amino acids. Trimming removed 8 bases from V and 7 bases from J, with 15 bases in between. The V gene's germline CDR1 is WSHSY and CDR2 SAAADI. CDR3 DNA: TGCGCCAGCGCCCTCATGGGGGGAAATGAGCAGTTCTTC. Its translation is CASALMGGNEQFF.

The V gene is TRBV2, the J gene TRBJ2-7; 7 nucleotides line up with TRBD2. The germline gives CDR1 SNHLY, CDR2 FYNNEI. V lost 6 bases to trimming and J lost 5 bases; unmatched junction nucleotides: 13. The length of the CDR3 is 15 residues. The CDR3 protein is CASRDTNLAVDEQYF. CDR3 coding DNA: TGTGCCAGCAGGGATACTAATCTAGCGGTGGACGAGCAGTACTTC.

CDR3 coding DNA: TGTGCCAGCAGTCTTTTAGCGGGACTGGGCTACGAGCAGTACTTC. Its translation: CASSLLAGLGYEQYF. This chain uses TRBV27 with TRBJ2-7; 8 bases fit TRBD2. The V segment lost 5 bases and the J segment 3 bases; nucleotides outside the gene matches: 9. In germline, CDR1 is MNHEY, CDR2 SMNVEV (reference sequence). The CDR3 spans 15 residues.

This chain joins TRBV28 and TRBJ2-7, with D perhaps TRBD2 (6 bases). This CDR3 is 12 amino acids long. V shed 4 bases and J shed 9 bases, with 13 bases lying between them. Germline V gene lookup returns CDR1 MDHEN and CDR2 SYDVKM. The CDR3 loop reads CASSSAGLRQYV. DNA for the CDR3: TGTGCCAGCAGTTCGGCCGGACTAAGGCAGTACGTC.

This chain uses TRBV18 with TRBJ2-1, with 13 bases matching TRBD2. V was clipped by 2 bases and J by 10 bases; unmatched bases: 5. This CDR3 spans 15 amino acids. Germline V gives CDR1 KGHSH, CDR2 LQKENI. CDR3 bases: TGTGCCAGCTCACCAGGGACTAGCGGGATAAGCGAGCAGTTCTTC. Translation: CASSPGTSGISEQFF.

The CDR3 loop reads CATSGLAEDTQYF. The CDR3 DNA sequence: TGTGCCACCTCGGGACTAGCGGAAGATACGCAGTATTTT. This chain uses TRBV27 with TRBJ2-3, with TRBD2 matching 11 bases. Germline assignment: CDR1 MNHEY and CDR2 SMNVEV (reference sequence). V was clipped by 10 bases and J by 5 bases; unmatched bases: 5. The CDR3 has 13 amino acids.

The chain is built from TRBV11-2 and TRBJ1-3; D unresolved. Trimming cost V 0 bases and J 10 bases, with 13 bases left between them. The CDR3 covers 14 residues. CDR1 is SGHAT and CDR2 is FQNNGV in the germline V gene. The CDR3 bases are TGTGCCAGCAGCTTAGATGATCTGTCGGGGACCATATATTTT. This translates into CASSLDDLSGTIYF.

The J gene is TRBJ2-1, the V gene TRBV10-1; TRBD2 might be the D (5 bases). Per germline, CDR1 WNHNN and CDR2 SYGVQD (reference sequence). V was cut by 6 bases and J by 11 bases, with 14 bases left in between. The CDR3 is 12 residues long. As DNA, the CDR3 is TGCGCCAGCAGCCGGTTGTCGGGGAAGCAGTTCTTC. Translated: CASSRLSGKQFF.

The genes are TRBV30 and TRBJ1-1, with a possible D match to TRBD1 (5 bases). This CDR3 is 13 amino acids long. With 3 bases removed from V and 4 bases from J, the gap between germline ends came to 12 bases. Germline CDR1 is GTSNPN and CDR2 is SVGIG (reference sequence). In DNA form, the CDR3 reads TGTGCCTGGAGCCGGGTAGGGGTCACTGAAGCTTTCTTT. This sequence encodes CAWSRVGVTEAFF.

This clone came up once. The rearrangement uses TRBV19 and TRBJ2-2, with 10 bases lining up with TRBD2. With V trimmed by 6 bases and J by 1 base, 11 bases remained unmatched. CDR1 is LNHDA and CDR2 is SQIVND in the germline V gene (reference sequence). CDR3 length: 18 residues. The CDR3 sequence is CASRTRGLAVLNTGELFF. The CDR3 DNA sequence: TGTGCCAGTAGAACCCGAGGACTAGCGGTTTTGAACACCGGGGAGCTGTTTTTT.

The chain employs TRBV30 and TRBJ2-3; the match to TRBD2 covers 10 bases. Looked up from germline, CDR1 is GTSNPN and CDR2 is SVGIG (reference sequence). The CDR3 is made up of 14 amino acids. The ends lost 2 bases at V and 4 bases at J; junction bases unmatched: 3. The CDR3 loop reads CAWSISGRPDTQYF. The CDR3 nucleotides read TGTGCCTGGAGTATTAGCGGGAGGCCAGATACGCAGTATTTT.

The CDR3 DNA follows: TGTGCCAGCAGTCCGGGACTAGGGAAGCCTTACAATGAGCAGTTCTTC. Translating gives CASSPGLGKPYNEQFF. The chain combines TRBV6-6 with TRBJ2-1, with TRBD2 identical over 8 bases. After removal of 5 bases from V and 4 bases from J, the junction contained 10 bases not matched to a gene. CDR3 length: 16 amino acids. Per the germline V gene, CDR1 is MNHNY and CDR2 is SVGAGI (reference sequence).

The V and J genes are TRBV5-1 and TRBJ2-5, with D possibly being TRBD2 (6 bases). CDR1 is SGHRS, CDR2 YFSETQ, per germline. The CDR3 consists of 13 residues. V dropped 0 bases and J dropped 5 bases, with 8 bases sitting between them. This CDR3 is CASSLGRVETQYF. CDR3 coding DNA: TGCGCCAGCAGCTTGGGGAGGGTGGAGACCCAGTACTTC.

The V and J genes are TRBV27 and TRBJ2-7; D may be TRBD2 (6 bases). CDR3 length equals 15 residues. Trimming took off 5 bases at V and 5 bases at J, with 19 bases between the two ends. The germline V gene encodes CDR1 MNHEY and CDR2 SMNVEV (reference sequence). CDR3 in amino acids: CASSLRDSPWHEQYF. The DNA for the CDR3 is TGTGCCAGCAGTCTACGGGACTCTCCGTGGCACGAGCAGTACTTC.

This chain uses TRBV15 with TRBJ1-4; D possibly corresponds to TRBD1 (5 bases). V was trimmed by 3 bases and J by 6 bases, leaving 20 bases between them. Germline CDR1 is LNHNV and CDR2 is YYDKDF (reference sequence). The CDR3 consists of 17 residues. The CDR3 loop reads CATSSLETGLLHEKLFF. In nucleotides, the CDR3 is TGTGCCACCAGCAGTCTCGAAACGGGACTATTACATGAAAAACTGTTTTTT.

This rearrangement joins TRBV27 to TRBJ1-2; D remains unclear. V lost 6 bases and J lost 3, with 14 bases in between. This CDR3 has 14 amino acids. Germline V gene sequence: CDR1 MNHEY, CDR2 SMNVEV (reference sequence). The chain's CDR3 is CASRSAFGHYGYTF. The CDR3 DNA reads TGTGCCAGCAGATCAGCCTTTGGGCACTATGGCTACACCTTC.

The V and J genes are TRBV9 and TRBJ2-5, with TRBD1 identical over 7 bases. The V gene end was trimmed by 0 bases and the J gene end by 4 bases; junction bases not matched to a gene: 9. CDR1 is SGDLS, CDR2 YYNGEE, per germline. This CDR3 is 16 amino acids long. The CDR3 region is CASSVDPPGGGETQYF. The CDR3 nucleotides read TGTGCCAGCAGCGTAGATCCCCCAGGGGGTGGAGAGACCCAGTACTTC.

The chain uses TRBV28 and TRBJ1-4; D is perhaps TRBD1 (5 bases). CDR3 length: 14 residues. The ends were cut back, 8 bases at V and 6 bases at J, with 16 bases in the middle. The germline CDR1 and CDR2 sequences are MDHEN and SYDVKM. In DNA, the CDR3 is TGTGCCAGCTCCGAGGGAGGGACTGATGAAAAACTGTTTTTT. This encodes CASSEGGTDEKLFF.

Only a few counts were recorded for this clone. This rearrangement joins TRBV9 to TRBJ2-7; 9 nucleotides align to TRBD1. The CDR3 loop spans 15 amino acids. Germline lookup yields CDR1 SGDLS and CDR2 YYNGEE. J lost 5 bases, V lost 2 bases, and 8 bases had no gene match. CDR3 sequence reads: CASSVAGTGLDEQYF. CDR3 nucleotide sequence: TGTGCCAGCAGCGTCGCCGGGACAGGGTTGGACGAGCAGTACTTC.

This clone was recorded once. V is TRBV30 and J is TRBJ2-1; 12 bases map to TRBD2. This CDR3 region has 14 residues. Unmatched junction bases numbered 4, after V lost 6 bases and J lost 4 bases. Germline V gives CDR1 GTSNPN, CDR2 SVGIG (reference sequence). CDR3 sequence reads: CACFLAGGYNEQFF. The CDR3 nucleotides are TGTGCCTGTTTCCTAGCGGGGGGGTACAATGAGCAGTTCTTC.

The rearrangement uses TRBV2 and TRBJ2-3; 8 nucleotides line up with TRBD2. Germline V gene lookup returns CDR1 SNHLY and CDR2 FYNNEI. J gave up 1 base and V 3 bases, and 3 bases lay outside the gene matches. The CDR3 spans 15 residues. In nucleotides, the CDR3 is TGTGCCAGCAGTGATCTACTAGCGGGCACAGATACGCAGTATTTT. Translated, it gives CASSDLLAGTDTQYF. The full variable domain, in which reference TRBV2 and TRBJ2-3 provide the parts outside the CDR3, is EPEVTQTPSHQVTQMGQEVILRCVPISNHLYFYWYRQILGQKVEFLVSFYNNEISEKSEIFDDQFSVERPDGSNFTLKIRSTKLEDSAMYFCASSDLLAGTDTQYFGPGTRLTVL.

The chain is built from TRBV10-2 and TRBJ2-1, with 9 nucleotides matching TRBD2. V dropped 3 bases and J dropped 4; count of bases not matched to a gene: 4. CDR1 and CDR2 (germline): WSHSY, SAAADI. The CDR3 loop spans 15 amino acids. The chain's CDR3 is CASSEASGVYNEQFF. The CDR3 coding sequence is TGCGCCAGCAGTGAAGCTAGCGGGGTGTACAATGAGCAGTTCTTC.

The chain employs TRBV7-9 and TRBJ1-2; 8 nucleotides agree with TRBD1. Germline assignment: CDR1 SEHNR and CDR2 FQNEAQ (reference sequence). This CDR3 is 12 amino acids long. V gave up 5 bases and J gave up 8 bases; unmatched junction bases: 4. CDR3 in amino acids: CASSGQGGGYTF. The CDR3 nucleotides are TGTGCCAGCAGCGGACAGGGTGGAGGCTACACCTTC. Based on the CDR3 plus reference TRBV7-9 and TRBJ1-2, the full variable domain is DTGVSQNPRHKITKRGQNVTFRCDPISEHNRLYWYRQTLGQGPEFLTYFQNEAQLEKSRLLSDRFSAERPKGSFSTLEIQRTEQGDSAMYLCASSGQGGGYTFGSGTRLTVV.

The chain carries TRBV29-1 and TRBJ1-4; D is possibly TRBD1 (5 bases). The CDR3 has 12 residues. Germline V CDR1 and CDR2: SQVTM, ANQGSEA. V lost 4 bases and J 8 bases, leaving 11 bases between the germline ends. For the CDR3, the DNA is TGCAGCGTTGGAAGGGGCGGAGAAAAACTGTTTTTT. Amino acids: CSVGRGGEKLFF.

This sequence joins TRBV7-9 and TRBJ1-4; possible D gene TRBD1, 6 bases. Germline CDR1 reads SEHNR; CDR2 reads FQNEAQ (reference sequence). Trimming took 1 base from V and 0 from J, leaving 18 bases between them. The CDR3 runs to 19 residues. The CDR3 sequence is CASSLVPFQGPTTNEKLFF. The CDR3 DNA sequence: TGTGCCAGCAGCTTAGTGCCTTTCCAGGGGCCCACAACTAATGAAAAACTGTTTTTT.

The genes are TRBV28 and TRBJ1-1; tentatively, D is TRBD1 (5 bases). The CDR3 is 13 residues long. Trimming cost V 6 bases and J 5 bases, with 13 bases left between them. Germline V CDR1 and CDR2: MDHEN, SYDVKM. The CDR3: CASRGQGGTEAFF. CDR3 nucleotide sequence: TGTGCCAGCAGGGGCCAGGGAGGAACTGAAGCTTTCTTT.

This clone was recorded once. The V gene is TRBV27, the J gene TRBJ2-2; D is uncertain. This CDR3 contains 15 residues. Germline-derived CDR1 and CDR2 are MNHEY and SMNVEV (reference sequence). V shed 2 bases and J shed 2 bases, with 9 bases lying between them. As DNA, the CDR3 is TGTGCCAGCAGTTTAGTAGGCGGCAACACCGGGGAGCTGTTTTTT. Its protein is CASSLVGGNTGELFF.

The rearrangement uses TRBV28 and TRBJ1-1; 8 nucleotides match TRBD1. This CDR3 is 14 amino acids long. CDR1 MDHEN and CDR2 SYDVKM come from the germline V gene. Unmatched junction bases numbered 9, after V lost 5 bases and J lost 7 bases. CDR3 bases: TGTGCCAGCAGTAGCCGGGACAGGCCATTTGAAGCTTTCTTT. This codes for CASSSRDRPFEAFF.

This chain uses TRBV7-9 with TRBJ1-1, with D hard to call. CDR1 SEHNR and CDR2 FQNEAQ come from the germline V gene (reference sequence). Trimming removed 5 bases at V and 2 bases at J, with 6 bases between. The CDR3 spans 12 residues. In nucleotides, the CDR3 is TGTGCCAGCAGCCGAGATAACACTGAAGCTTTCTTT. Residues: CASSRDNTEAFF.